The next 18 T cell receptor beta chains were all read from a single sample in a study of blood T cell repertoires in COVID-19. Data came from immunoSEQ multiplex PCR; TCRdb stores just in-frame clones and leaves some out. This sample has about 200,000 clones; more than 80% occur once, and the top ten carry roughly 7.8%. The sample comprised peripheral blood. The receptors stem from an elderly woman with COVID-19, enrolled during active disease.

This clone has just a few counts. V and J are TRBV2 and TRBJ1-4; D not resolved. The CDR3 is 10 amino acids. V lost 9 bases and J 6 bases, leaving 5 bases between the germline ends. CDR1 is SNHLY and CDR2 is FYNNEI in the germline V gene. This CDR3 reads CASRYEKLFF. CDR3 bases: TGTGCCAGTCGGTATGAAAAACTGTTTTTT.

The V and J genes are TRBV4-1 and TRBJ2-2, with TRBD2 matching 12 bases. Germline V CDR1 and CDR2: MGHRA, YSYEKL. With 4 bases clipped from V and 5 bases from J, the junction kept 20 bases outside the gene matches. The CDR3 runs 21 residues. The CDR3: CASSPRFTGTSGRLGTGELFF. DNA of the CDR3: TGCGCCAGCAGCCCACGGTTTACCGGGACTAGCGGGCGGCTTGGGACCGGGGAGCTGTTTTTT.

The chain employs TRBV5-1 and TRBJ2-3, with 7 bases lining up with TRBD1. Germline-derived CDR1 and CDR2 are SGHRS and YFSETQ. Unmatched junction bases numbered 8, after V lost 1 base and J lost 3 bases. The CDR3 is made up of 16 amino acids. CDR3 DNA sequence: TGCGCCAGCAGCTTGTCACAGGGGTCCTTGACAGATACGCAGTATTTT. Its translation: CASSLSQGSLTDTQYF.

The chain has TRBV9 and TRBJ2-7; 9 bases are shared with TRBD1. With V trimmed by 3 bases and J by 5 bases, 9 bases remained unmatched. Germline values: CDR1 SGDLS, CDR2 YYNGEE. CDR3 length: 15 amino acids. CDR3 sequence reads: CASSAADRGVNEQYF. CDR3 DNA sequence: TGTGCCAGCAGCGCCGCGGACAGGGGCGTCAACGAGCAGTACTTC.

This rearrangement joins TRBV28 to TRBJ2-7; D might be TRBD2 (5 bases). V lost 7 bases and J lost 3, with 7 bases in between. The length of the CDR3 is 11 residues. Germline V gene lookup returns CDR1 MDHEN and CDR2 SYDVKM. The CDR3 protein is CASKSGYEQYF. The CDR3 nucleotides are TGTGCCAGCAAAAGCGGCTACGAGCAGTACTTC.

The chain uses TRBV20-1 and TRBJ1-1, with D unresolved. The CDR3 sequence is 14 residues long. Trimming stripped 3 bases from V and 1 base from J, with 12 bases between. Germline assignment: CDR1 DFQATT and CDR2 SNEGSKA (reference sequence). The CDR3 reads CSASGVAGNTEAFF. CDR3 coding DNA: TGCAGTGCTAGTGGGGTGGCAGGGAACACTGAAGCTTTCTTT.

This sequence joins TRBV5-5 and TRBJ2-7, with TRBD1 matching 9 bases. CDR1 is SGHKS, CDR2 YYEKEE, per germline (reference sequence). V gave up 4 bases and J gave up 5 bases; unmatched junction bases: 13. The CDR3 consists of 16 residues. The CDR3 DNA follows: TGTGCCAGCAGCCTGACCCTCAGGGACAGGGATAACGAGCAGTACTTC. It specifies CASSLTLRDRDNEQYF.

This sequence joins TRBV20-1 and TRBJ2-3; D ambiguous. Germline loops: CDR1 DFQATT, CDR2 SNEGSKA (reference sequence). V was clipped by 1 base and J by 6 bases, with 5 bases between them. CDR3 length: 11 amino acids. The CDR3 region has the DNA TGCAGTGCTAGAGGCCGGGATACGCAGTATTTT. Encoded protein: CSARGRDTQYF.

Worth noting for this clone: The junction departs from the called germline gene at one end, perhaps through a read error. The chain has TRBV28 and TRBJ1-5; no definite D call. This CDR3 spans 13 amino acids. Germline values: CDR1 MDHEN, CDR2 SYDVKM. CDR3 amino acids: CASAAEANRPQHF. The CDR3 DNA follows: TGTGCCAGCGCGGCCGAGGCTAATCGGCCCCAGCATTTT.

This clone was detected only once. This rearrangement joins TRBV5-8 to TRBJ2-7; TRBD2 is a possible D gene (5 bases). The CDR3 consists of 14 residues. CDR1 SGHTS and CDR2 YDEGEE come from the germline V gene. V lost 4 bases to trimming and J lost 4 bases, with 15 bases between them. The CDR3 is CASSNGLITYEQYF. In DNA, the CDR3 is TGTGCCAGCAGCAACGGACTGATTACTTACGAGCAGTACTTC.

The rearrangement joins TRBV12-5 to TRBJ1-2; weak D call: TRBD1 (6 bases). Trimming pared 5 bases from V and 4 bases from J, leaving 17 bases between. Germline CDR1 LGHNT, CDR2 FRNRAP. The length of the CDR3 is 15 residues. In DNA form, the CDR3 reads TGTGCTAGTGGTCCAGGGGAGTTACGACTCTATGGCTACACCTTC. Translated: CASGPGELRLYGYTF.

This CDR3 reads CASSQARTSGGDEQFF. CDR3 nucleotide sequence: TGCGCCAGCAGCCAGGCGAGGACTAGCGGGGGGGATGAGCAGTTCTTC. This chain joins TRBV4-1 and TRBJ2-1, with 15 nucleotides matching TRBD2. Germline V CDR1 and CDR2: MGHRA, YSYEKL. Trimming cost V 3 bases and J 8 bases; bases outside gene matches: 5. This CDR3 contains 16 residues.

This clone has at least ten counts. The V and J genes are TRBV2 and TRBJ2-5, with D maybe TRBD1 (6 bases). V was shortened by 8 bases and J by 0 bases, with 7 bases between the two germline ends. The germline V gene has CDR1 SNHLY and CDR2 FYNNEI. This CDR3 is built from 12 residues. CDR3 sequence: CASRDNQETQYF. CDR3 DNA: TGTGCCAGCCGGGACAACCAAGAGACCCAGTACTTC.

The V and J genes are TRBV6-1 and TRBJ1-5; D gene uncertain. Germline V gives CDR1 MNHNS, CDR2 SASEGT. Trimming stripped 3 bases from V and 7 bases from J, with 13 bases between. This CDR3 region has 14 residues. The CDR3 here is CASSEEGRAQPQHF. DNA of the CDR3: TGTGCCAGCAGTGAGGAAGGGAGGGCCCAGCCCCAGCATTTT.

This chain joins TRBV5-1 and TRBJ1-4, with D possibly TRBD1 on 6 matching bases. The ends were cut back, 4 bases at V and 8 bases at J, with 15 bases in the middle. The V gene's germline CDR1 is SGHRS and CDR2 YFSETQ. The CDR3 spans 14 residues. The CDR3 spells CASSPQGQGEKLFF. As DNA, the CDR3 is TGCGCCAGCAGCCCTCAGGGGCAAGGCGAAAAACTGTTTTTT.

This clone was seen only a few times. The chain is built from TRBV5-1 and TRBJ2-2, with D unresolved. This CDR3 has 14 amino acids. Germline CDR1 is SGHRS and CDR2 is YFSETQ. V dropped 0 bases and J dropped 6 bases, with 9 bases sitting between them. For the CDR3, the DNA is TGCGCCAGCAGCTTGGAGAAACCGGCCGGGGAGCTGTTTTTT. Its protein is CASSLEKPAGELFF.

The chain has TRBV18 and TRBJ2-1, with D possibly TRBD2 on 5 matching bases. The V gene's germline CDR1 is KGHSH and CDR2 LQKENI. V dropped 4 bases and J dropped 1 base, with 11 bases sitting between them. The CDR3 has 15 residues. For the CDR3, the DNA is TGTGCCAGCTCACGAGGGCATACGTCCTACAATGAGCAGTTCTTC. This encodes CASSRGHTSYNEQFF.

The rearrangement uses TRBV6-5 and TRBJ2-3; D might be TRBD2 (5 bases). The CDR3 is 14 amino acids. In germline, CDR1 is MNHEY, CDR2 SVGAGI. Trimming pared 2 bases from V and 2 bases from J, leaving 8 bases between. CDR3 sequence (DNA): TGTGCCAGCAGTTACGCCGGACTCACAGATACGCAGTATTTT. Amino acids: CASSYAGLTDTQYF.